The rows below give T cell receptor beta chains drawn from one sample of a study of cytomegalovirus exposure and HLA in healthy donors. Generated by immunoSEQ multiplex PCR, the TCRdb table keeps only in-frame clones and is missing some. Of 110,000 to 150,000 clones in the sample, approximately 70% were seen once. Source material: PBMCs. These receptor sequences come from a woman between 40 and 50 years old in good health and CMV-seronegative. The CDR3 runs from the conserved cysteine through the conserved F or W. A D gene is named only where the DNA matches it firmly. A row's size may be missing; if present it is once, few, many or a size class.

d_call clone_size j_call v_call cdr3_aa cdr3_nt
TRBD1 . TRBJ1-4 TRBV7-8 CASSLNGYRGNEKLFF TGTGCCAGCAGCTTAAACGGGTACAGGGGAAATGAAAAACTGTTTTTT
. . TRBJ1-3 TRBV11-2 CASSPGSSGNTIYF TGTGCCAGCAGCCCTGGGAGCTCTGGAAACACCATATATTTT
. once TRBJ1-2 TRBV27 CASSEATWSYGYTF TGTGCCAGCAGTGAAGCGACCTGGAGCTATGGCTACACCTTC
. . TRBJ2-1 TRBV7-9 CASSVPERSSYNEQFF TGTGCCAGCAGCGTCCCCGAGCGGAGCTCCTACAATGAGCAGTTCTTC
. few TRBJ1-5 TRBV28 CASSLAGSRQPQHF TGTGCCAGCAGTTTGGCAGGGTCCCGTCAGCCCCAGCATTTT
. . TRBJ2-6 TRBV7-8 CASSFSSRFSGANVLTF TGTGCCAGCAGCTTTTCATCTAGATTCTCTGGGGCCAACGTCCTGACTTTC
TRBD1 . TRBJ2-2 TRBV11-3 CASSLDRQGDTGELFF TGTGCCAGCAGCTTAGATCGACAGGGAGACACCGGGGAGCTGTTTTTT
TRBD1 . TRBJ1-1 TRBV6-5 CASSYDRGTEAFF TGTGCCAGCAGTTACGACAGGGGCACTGAAGCTTTCTTT
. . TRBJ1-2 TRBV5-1 CASRGTREGESNYGYTF TGCGCCAGCAGAGGGACACGGGAGGGTGAAAGTAACTATGGCTACACCTTC
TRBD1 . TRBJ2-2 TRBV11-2 CATKQGAHTGELFF TGTGCCACTAAACAGGGGGCCCACACCGGGGAGCTGTTTTTT
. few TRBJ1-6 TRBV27 CASSFTWQGGTPLHF TGTGCCAGCAGTTTCACATGGCAGGGCGGGACACCCCTCCACTTT
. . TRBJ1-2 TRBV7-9 CASSLGGTNYGYTF TGTGCCAGCAGCTTAGGAGGAACTAACTATGGCTACACCTTC
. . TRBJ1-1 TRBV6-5 CASSERGDKAFF TGTGCCAGCAGTGAACGTGGGGACAAAGCTTTCTTT
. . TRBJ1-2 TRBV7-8 CASSLPKTRDTTRSNYGYTF TGTGCCAGCAGCTTACCCAAGACCCGGGACACCACTCGCTCTAACTATGGCTACACCTTC
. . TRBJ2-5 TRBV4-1 CASSQEPPPGGETQYF TGCGCCAGCAGCCAAGAGCCGCCGCCAGGGGGGGAGACCCAGTACTTC
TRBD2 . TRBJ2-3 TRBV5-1 CASGVSGSSTDTQYF TGCGCCAGCGGAGTTAGCGGGAGCAGCACAGATACGCAGTATTTT
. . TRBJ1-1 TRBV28 CATEGRTEAFF TGTGCCACCGAGGGCCGGACTGAAGCTTTCTTT
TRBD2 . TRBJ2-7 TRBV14 CASSQGGGFYEQYF TGTGCCAGCAGCCAAGGGGGGGGATTCTACGAGCAGTACTTC
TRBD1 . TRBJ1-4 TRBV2 CASSVQGAANEKLFF TGTGCCAGCAGTGTACAGGGGGCAGCTAATGAAAAACTGTTTTTT
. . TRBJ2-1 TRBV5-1 CASSSRVSSYNEQFF TGCGCCAGCAGCAGCAGGGTCAGCTCCTACAATGAGCAGTTCTTC
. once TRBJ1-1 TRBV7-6 CASSLETGNTEAFF TGTGCCAGCAGCTTAGAAACAGGGAACACTGAAGCTTTCTTT
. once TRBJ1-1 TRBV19 CASSIRTGVNTEAFF TGTGCCAGTAGTATTCGGACGGGGGTTAACACTGAAGCTTTCTTT
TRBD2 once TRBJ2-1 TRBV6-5 CASSSSSGAYNEQFF TGTGCCAGCAGTTCATCTAGCGGAGCCTACAATGAGCAGTTCTTC
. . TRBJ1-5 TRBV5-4 CASSLGGGSNQPQHF TGTGCCAGCAGCTTGGGAGGAGGGAGCAATCAGCCCCAGCATTTT
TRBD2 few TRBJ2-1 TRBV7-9 CASSSNQRGGQNEQFF TGTGCCAGCAGCTCTAACCAGCGGGGGGGCCAGAATGAGCAGTTCTTC
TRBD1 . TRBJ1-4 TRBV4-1 CASSQDTGQGDEKLFF TGCGCCAGCAGCCAAGACACGGGACAGGGAGATGAAAAACTGTTTTTT
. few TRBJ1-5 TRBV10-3 CAISEVKGGGSNQPQHF TGTGCCATCAGTGAAGTGAAGGGAGGTGGGAGCAATCAGCCCCAGCATTTT
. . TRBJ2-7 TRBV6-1 CASSEVGGLYEQYF TGTGCCAGCAGTGAAGTGGGGGGGCTCTACGAGCAGTACTTC
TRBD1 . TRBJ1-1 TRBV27 CASSLSQTGGTEAFF TGTGCCAGCAGTTTATCACAGACAGGGGGCACTGAAGCTTTCTTT
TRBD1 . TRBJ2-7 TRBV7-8 CASSSPDRAEQYF TGTGCCAGCAGCTCACCGGACAGGGCCGAGCAGTACTTC
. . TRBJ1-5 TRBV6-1 CASSEELDQPQHF TGTGCCAGCAGTGAAGAACTCGATCAGCCCCAGCATTTT
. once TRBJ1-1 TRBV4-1 CASSQVDLRQAQNTEAFF TGCGCCAGCAGCCAGGTCGACTTAAGACAGGCACAGAACACTGAAGCTTTCTTT
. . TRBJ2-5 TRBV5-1 CASSSPQETQYF TGCGCCAGCAGTAGCCCCCAAGAGACCCAGTACTTC
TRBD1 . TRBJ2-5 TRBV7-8 CASSWGQGYQETQYF TGTGCCAGCAGCTGGGGACAGGGGTACCAAGAGACCCAGTACTTC
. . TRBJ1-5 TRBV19 CASSTGTGRGNQPQHF TGTGCCAGTAGTACGGGAACGGGTCGGGGCAATCAGCCCCAGCATTTT
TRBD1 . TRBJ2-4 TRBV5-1 CASSLGEASGQQYF TGCGCCAGCAGCTTGGGAGAAGCCTCGGGACAGCAGTACTTC